The rows below give T cell receptor beta chains drawn from one sample of a study of shared clonotypes between healthy human individuals. Repertoires were generated with immunoSEQ multiplex PCR, while TCRdb's copy carries only in-frame clones and drops some. The repertoire holds approximately 2.4 million clones, with around 95% as singletons. The sample comprised naive CD4+ T cells sorted from blood. The origin of the receptors is a man younger than 35 in good health. The CDR3 runs from the conserved cysteine through the conserved F or W. The D gene is left open where the match is weak. A row's size may be missing; if present it is once, few, many or a size class.

clone_size	v_call	j_call	d_call	cdr3_aa	cdr3_nt
-	TRBV5-1	TRBJ2-3	-	CASSAQGFTDTQYF	TGCGCCAGCAGCGCACAGGGATTCACAGATACGCAGTATTTT
-	TRBV5-1	TRBJ2-6	-	CASSLAGNGANVLTF	TGCGCCAGCAGCTTGGCGGGAAATGGGGCCAACGTCCTGACTTTC
-	TRBV7-8	TRBJ1-4	TRBD1	CASSLVRGLGTNEKLFF	TGTGCCAGCAGCTTAGTGAGGGGGCTCGGAACTAATGAAAAACTGTTTTTT
-	TRBV5-4	TRBJ1-5	TRBD1	CASSPGTGVNQPQHF	TGTGCCAGCAGCCCGGGGACAGGGGTCAATCAGCCCCAGCATTTT
-	TRBV7-3	TRBJ2-5	TRBD1	CASSPGTVQETQYF	TGTGCCAGCAGCCCCGGGACAGTCCAAGAGACCCAGTACTTC
-	TRBV10-2	TRBJ2-3	TRBD2	CASSESWRGTTDTQYF	TGCGCCAGCAGTGAGTCGTGGCGGGGGACCACAGATACGCAGTATTTT
-	TRBV9	TRBJ1-2	-	CASSETGATTYGYTF	TGTGCCAGCAGCGAGACGGGCGCCACCACTTATGGCTACACCTTC
-	TRBV5-6	TRBJ2-7	-	CASSLAGGGYEQYF	TGTGCCAGCAGCTTGGCCGGGGGCGGGTACGAGCAGTACTTC
-	TRBV7-3	TRBJ2-3	TRBD2	CASSLGTSTDTQYF	TGTGCCAGCAGCCTCGGGACTAGTACAGATACGCAGTATTTT
-	TRBV5-1	TRBJ1-1	TRBD1	CASSLANRGPGVEAFF	TGCGCCAGCAGCTTGGCTAATAGGGGGCCAGGAGTCGAAGCTTTCTTT
-	TRBV20-1	TRBJ1-2	-	CSASRGYGYTF	TGCAGTGCTAGTAGGGGTTATGGCTACACCTTC
-	TRBV5-1	TRBJ2-3	TRBD2	CASSSGLAGFADTQYF	TGCGCCAGCAGCTCCGGACTAGCGGGGTTCGCAGATACGCAGTATTTT
-	TRBV29-1	TRBJ2-7	TRBD1	CSVRPGQGTYEQYF	TGCAGCGTGCGCCCGGGACAGGGGACCTACGAGCAGTACTTC
-	TRBV11-2	TRBJ2-1	TRBD2	CATTWSGGNEQFF	TGTGCCACCACGTGGAGCGGGGGAAATGAGCAGTTCTTC
-	TRBV5-6	TRBJ1-5	-	CASSLRGPSNQPQHF	TGTGCCAGCAGCTTGCGGGGACCTAGCAATCAGCCCCAGCATTTT
-	TRBV10-3	TRBJ2-3	-	CAISATGKETDTQYF	TGTGCCATCAGTGCAACAGGGAAAGAAACAGATACGCAGTATTTT
-	TRBV19	TRBJ1-5	TRBD1	CASSRTGRQPQHF	TGTGCCAGTAGTAGGACAGGGCGCCAGCCCCAGCATTTT
few	TRBV18	TRBJ1-5	-	CASSTDSNQPQHF	TGTGCCAGCTCCACGGATAGCAATCAGCCCCAGCATTTT
-	TRBV5-4	TRBJ1-2	TRBD1	CASSPGGSGYTF	TGTGCCAGCAGCCCAGGGGGCTCTGGCTACACCTTC
-	TRBV29-1	TRBJ2-3	TRBD2	CSVDGGGSDTQYF	TGCAGCGTTGACGGCGGGGGGTCAGATACGCAGTATTTT
-	TRBV5-6	TRBJ2-7	-	CASSPDRRVYEQYF	TGTGCCAGCAGCCCGGACCGGCGGGTCTACGAGCAGTACTTC
-	TRBV10-2	TRBJ2-5	-	CASSEQDGTQYF	TGCGCCAGCAGTGAGCAGGACGGGACCCAGTACTTC
-	TRBV28	TRBJ2-3	-	CASTSGPPGKDTQYF	TGTGCCAGCACCTCGGGACCCCCGGGAAAAGATACGCAGTATTTT
once	TRBV9	TRBJ1-1	TRBD1	CASSGSQGVSTEAFF	TGTGCCAGCAGCGGTTCACAGGGGGTGAGCACTGAAGCTTTCTTT
-	TRBV5-4	TRBJ2-7	TRBD2	CASSGTSGSNEQYF	TGTGCCAGCAGCGGGACTAGCGGGAGCAACGAGCAGTACTTC
-	TRBV2	TRBJ2-3	TRBD2	CASSKTSGLTDTQYF	TGTGCCAGCAGTAAGACTAGCGGCCTCACAGATACGCAGTATTTT
-	TRBV6-5	TRBJ2-2	-	CAIGRNTGELFF	TGTGCCATTGGGCGGAACACCGGGGAGCTGTTTTTT
-	TRBV14	TRBJ2-5	-	CASSQDSFTDQETQYF	TGTGCCAGCAGCCAAGATTCTTTTACAGACCAAGAGACCCAGTACTTC
-	TRBV11-2	TRBJ2-7	-	CASSPLGDRLYF	TGTGCCAGCAGTCCCCTAGGAGATCGGCTGTACTTC
-	TRBV30	TRBJ2-1	TRBD2	CAFRAGEYNEQFF	TGTGCCTTTAGGGCGGGAGAGTACAATGAGCAGTTCTTC
-	TRBV4-1	TRBJ2-2	-	CASSQEEGSANTGELFF	TGCGCCAGCAGCCAAGAGGAGGGTTCCGCGAACACCGGGGAGCTGTTTTTT
-	TRBV6-1	TRBJ1-4	TRBD1	CASSQRRDRDEKLFF	TGTGCCAGCAGCCAACGACGGGACAGGGACGAAAAACTGTTTTTT
-	TRBV19	TRBJ2-7	-	CASSLGRSGSYEQYF	TGTGCCAGTAGCCTGGGGAGGAGCGGGTCCTACGAGCAGTACTTC
-	TRBV5-6	TRBJ1-1	-	CASSLLDTEAFF	TGTGCCAGCAGCTTGCTGGACACTGAAGCTTTCTTT
-	TRBV6-1	TRBJ1-3	-	CASIPQNTDGGTIYF	TGTGCCAGCATTCCACAGAATACCGACGGAGGCACCATATATTTT
-	TRBV4-1	TRBJ1-2	-	CASSPLHPPYYGYTF	TGCGCCAGCAGCCCCCTGCATCCGCCTTACTATGGCTACACCTTC
-	TRBV10-1	TRBJ2-1	TRBD2	CASRASGNNEQFF	TGCGCCAGCAGGGCTAGCGGGAACAATGAGCAGTTCTTC
-	TRBV7-2	TRBJ2-3	TRBD2	CASRTSGVSSTDTQYF	TGTGCCAGCAGGACTAGCGGAGTCTCTAGCACAGATACGCAGTATTTT
once	TRBV9	TRBJ2-5	-	CASSVGTASGETQYF	TGTGCCAGCAGCGTAGGGACGGCCTCCGGGGAGACCCAGTACTTC
-	TRBV5-4	TRBJ1-3	-	CASSIATGPGNTIYF	TGTGCCAGCAGCATTGCGACGGGGCCTGGAAACACCATATATTTT
-	TRBV11-2	TRBJ1-2	-	CASSLGTGANYGYTF	TGTGCCAGCAGCTTAGGTACGGGGGCGAACTATGGCTACACCTTC
-	TRBV14	TRBJ2-7	-	CASSQALFAEQYF	TGTGCCAGCAGCCAAGCTCTCTTCGCCGAGCAGTACTTC
once	TRBV10-2	TRBJ2-5	-	CASSAYLETQYF	TGCGCCAGCAGTGCGTACCTGGAGACCCAGTACTTC
-	TRBV5-4	TRBJ2-5	-	CASSLSQETQYF	TGTGCCAGCAGCCTCAGTCAAGAGACCCAGTACTTC